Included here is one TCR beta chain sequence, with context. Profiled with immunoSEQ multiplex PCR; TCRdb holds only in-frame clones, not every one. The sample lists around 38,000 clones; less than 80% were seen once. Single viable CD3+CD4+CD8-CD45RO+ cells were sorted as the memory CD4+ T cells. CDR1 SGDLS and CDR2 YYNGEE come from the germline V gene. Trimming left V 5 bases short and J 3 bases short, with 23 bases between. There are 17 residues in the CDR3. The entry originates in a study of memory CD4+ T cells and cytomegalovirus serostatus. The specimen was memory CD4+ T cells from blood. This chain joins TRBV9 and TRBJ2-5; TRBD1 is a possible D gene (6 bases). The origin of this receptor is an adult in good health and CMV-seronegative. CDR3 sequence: CASSAGVGQGSEETQYF. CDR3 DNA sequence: TGTGCCAGCAGTGCAGGGGTTGGGCAGGGGTCCGAAGAGACCCAGTACTTC.